This T cell receptor (beta chain) was found in a study of blood T cell repertoires in COVID-19. Across the study: T cells, B-cell-depleted T cells, or PBMCs supplied cDNA or gDNA.

The CDR3 extends over 18 amino acids. Trimming cost V 1 base and J 4 bases; bases outside gene matches: 14. Germline values: CDR1 SGHAT, CDR2 FQNNGV. Study members were between roughly 18 and 100 years old and lived in 24 US regions. Recovered status in Cohort 3 required two negative PCRs, clearance, or symptom resolution. The authors' processing: Nucleated cell number was recorded as an estimate derived from reference gene primer amplification. TCRdb's table, derived via immunoSEQ multiplex PCR, lists solely in-frame clones and lacks some. V, J and clone size are those of that table, while D and trimming were read from the DNA. The sample carries some 300,000 clones, 70% to 90% recorded once.

The chain carries TRBV11-2 and TRBJ2-7; 9 bases line up with TRBD2. The sequencing sample was made of PBMCs or T cells enriched from blood (not recorded which). This TCR came from a woman in her thirties or forties who had recovered from COVID-19. The CDR3 nucleotides read TGTGCCAGCAGCTTAGGACCCCTTGCGGGGGGGCTTTTGTACGAGCAGTACTTC. Its translation: CASSLGPLAGGLLYEQYF.